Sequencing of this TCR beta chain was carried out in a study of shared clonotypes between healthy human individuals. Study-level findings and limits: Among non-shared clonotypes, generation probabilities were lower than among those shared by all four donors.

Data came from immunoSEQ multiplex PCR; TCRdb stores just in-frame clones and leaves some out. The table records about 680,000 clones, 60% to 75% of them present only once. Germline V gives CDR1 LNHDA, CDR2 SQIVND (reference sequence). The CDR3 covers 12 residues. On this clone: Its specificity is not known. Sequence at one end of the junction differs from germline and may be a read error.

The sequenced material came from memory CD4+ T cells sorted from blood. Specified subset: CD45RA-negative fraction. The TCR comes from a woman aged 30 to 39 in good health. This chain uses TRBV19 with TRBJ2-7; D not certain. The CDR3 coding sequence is TGTGCCAGTAGTAGCCCCCCGGGTAGCCTCACATTC. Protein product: CASSSPPGSLTF.